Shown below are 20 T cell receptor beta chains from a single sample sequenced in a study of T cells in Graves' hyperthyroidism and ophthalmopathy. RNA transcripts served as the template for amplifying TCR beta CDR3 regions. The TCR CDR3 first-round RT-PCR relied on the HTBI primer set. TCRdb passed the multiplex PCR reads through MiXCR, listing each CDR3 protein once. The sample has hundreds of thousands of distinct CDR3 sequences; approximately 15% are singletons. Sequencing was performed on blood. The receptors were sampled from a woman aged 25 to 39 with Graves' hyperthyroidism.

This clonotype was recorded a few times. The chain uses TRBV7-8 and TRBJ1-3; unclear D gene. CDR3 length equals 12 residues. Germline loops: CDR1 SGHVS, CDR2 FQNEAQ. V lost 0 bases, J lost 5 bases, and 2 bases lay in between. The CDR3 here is CASSLARNTIYF. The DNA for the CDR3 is TGTGCCAGCAGCTTAGCACGAAACACCATATATTTT.

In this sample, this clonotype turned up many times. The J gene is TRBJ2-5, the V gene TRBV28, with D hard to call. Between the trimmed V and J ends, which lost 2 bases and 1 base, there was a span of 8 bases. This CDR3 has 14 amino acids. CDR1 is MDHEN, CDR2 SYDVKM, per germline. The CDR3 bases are TGTGCCAGCAGTTTACCTATCGCCCAAGAGACCCAGTACTTC. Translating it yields CASSLPIAQETQYF. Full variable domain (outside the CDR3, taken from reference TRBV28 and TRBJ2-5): DVKVTQSSRYLVKRTGEKVFLECVQDMDHENMFWYRQDPGLGLRLIYFSYDVKMKEKGDIPEGYSVSREKKERFSLILESASTNQTSMYLCASSLPIAQETQYFGPGTRLLVL.

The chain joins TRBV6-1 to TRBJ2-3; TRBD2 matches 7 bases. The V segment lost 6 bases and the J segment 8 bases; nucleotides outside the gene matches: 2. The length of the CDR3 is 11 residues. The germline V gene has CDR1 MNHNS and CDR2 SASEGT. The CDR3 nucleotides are TGTGCCAGCAGGCTAGCGGTTACGCAGTATTTT. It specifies CASRLAVTQYF.

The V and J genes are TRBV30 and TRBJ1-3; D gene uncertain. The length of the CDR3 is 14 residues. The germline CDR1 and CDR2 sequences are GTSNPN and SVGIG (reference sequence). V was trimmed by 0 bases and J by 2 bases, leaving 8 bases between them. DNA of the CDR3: TGTGCCTGGAGTGTATCAAAGACTGGAAACACCATATATTTT. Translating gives CAWSVSKTGNTIYF.

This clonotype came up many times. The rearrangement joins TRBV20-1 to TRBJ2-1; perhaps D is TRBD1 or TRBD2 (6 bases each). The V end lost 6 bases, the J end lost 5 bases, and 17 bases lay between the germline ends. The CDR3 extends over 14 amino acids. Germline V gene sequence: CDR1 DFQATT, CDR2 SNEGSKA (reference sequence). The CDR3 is CSAGGQGRNNEQFF. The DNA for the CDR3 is TGCAGTGCGGGGGGCCAGGGCCGGAACAATGAGCAGTTCTTC.

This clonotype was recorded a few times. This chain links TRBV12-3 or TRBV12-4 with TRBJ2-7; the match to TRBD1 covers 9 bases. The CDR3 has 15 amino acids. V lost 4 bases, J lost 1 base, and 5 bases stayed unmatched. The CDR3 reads CASSSGTGSSYEQYF. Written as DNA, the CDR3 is TGTGCCAGCAGTTCCGGGACAGGGAGTTCCTACGAGCAGTACTTC.

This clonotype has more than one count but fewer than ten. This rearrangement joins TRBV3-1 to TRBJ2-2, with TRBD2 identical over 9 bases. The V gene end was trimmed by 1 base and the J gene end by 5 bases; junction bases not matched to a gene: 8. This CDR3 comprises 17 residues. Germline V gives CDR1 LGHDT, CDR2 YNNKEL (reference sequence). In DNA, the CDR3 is TGTGCCAGCAGCCAAGCGACTAGCGGAGCTCGGACCGGGGAGCTGTTTTTT. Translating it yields CASSQATSGARTGELFF.

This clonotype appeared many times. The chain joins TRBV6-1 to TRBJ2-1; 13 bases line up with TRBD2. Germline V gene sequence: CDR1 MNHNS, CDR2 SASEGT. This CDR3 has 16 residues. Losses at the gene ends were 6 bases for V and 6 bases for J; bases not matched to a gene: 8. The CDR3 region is CASSPTLAGGGNEQFF. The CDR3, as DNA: TGTGCCAGCAGCCCCACACTAGCGGGAGGGGGCAATGAGCAGTTCTTC.

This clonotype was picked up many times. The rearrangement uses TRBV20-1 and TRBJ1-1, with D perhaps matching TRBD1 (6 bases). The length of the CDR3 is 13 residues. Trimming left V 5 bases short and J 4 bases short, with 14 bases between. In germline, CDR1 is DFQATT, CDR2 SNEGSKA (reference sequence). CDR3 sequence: CSAPGASGTEAFF. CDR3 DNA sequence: TGCAGTGCTCCGGGGGCATCTGGCACTGAAGCTTTCTTT.

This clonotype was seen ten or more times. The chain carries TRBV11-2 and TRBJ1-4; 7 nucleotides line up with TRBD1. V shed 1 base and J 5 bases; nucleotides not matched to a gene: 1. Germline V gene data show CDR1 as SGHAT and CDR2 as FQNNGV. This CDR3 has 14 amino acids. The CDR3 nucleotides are TGTGCCAGCAGCTTAGGGGACAGCAATGAAAAACTGTTTTTT. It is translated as CASSLGDSNEKLFF. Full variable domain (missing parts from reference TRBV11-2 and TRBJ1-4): EAGVAQSPRYKIIEKRQSVAFWCNPISGHATLYWYQQILGQGPKLLIQFQNNGVVDDSQLPKDRFSAERLKGVDSTLKIQPAKLEDSAVYLCASSLGDSNEKLFFGSGTQLSVL.

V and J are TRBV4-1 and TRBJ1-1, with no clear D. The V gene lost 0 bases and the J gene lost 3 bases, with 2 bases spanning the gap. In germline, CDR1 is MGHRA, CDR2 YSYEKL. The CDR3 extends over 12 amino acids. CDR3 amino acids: CASSQDDTEAFF. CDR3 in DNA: TGCGCCAGCAGCCAAGATGACACTGAAGCTTTCTTT.

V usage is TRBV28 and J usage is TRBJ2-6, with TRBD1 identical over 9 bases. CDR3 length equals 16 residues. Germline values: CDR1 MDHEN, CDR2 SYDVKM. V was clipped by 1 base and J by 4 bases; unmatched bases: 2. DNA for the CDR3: TGTGCCAGCAGTTTATCGGGACAGGGAGGGGCCAACGTCCTGACTTTC. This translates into CASSLSGQGGANVLTF.

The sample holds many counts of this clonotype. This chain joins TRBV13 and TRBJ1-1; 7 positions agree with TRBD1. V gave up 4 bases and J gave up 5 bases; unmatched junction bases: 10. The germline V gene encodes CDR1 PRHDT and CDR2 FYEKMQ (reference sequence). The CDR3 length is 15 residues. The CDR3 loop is CASSSRTGLTTEAFF. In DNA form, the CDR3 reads TGTGCCAGCAGCTCCCGGACAGGTCTAACGACTGAAGCTTTCTTT.

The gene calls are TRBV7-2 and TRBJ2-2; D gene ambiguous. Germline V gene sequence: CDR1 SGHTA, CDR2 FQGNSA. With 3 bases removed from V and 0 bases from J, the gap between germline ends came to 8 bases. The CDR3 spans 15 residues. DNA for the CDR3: TGTGCCAGCAGCTTGTGGACCTCGAACACCGGGGAGCTGTTTTTT. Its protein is CASSLWTSNTGELFF.

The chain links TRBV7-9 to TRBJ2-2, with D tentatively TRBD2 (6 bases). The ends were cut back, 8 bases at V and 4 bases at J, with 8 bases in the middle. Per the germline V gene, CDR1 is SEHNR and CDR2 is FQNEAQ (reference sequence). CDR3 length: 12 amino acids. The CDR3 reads CASGTSTGELFF. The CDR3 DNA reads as TGTGCCAGCGGGACTTCCACCGGGGAGCTGTTTTTT.

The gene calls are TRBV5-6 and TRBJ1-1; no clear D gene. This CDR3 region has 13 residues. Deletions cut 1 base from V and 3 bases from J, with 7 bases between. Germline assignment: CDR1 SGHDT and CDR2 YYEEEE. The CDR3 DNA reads TGTGCCAGCAGCTTGCTTCTCTACACTGAAGCTTTCTTT. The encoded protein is CASSLLLYTEAFF. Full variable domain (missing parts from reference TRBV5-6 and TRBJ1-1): DAGVTQSPTHLIKTRGQQVTLRCSPKSGHDTVSWYQQALGQGPQFIFQYYEEEERQRGNFPDRFSGHQFPNYSSELNVNALLLGDSALYLCASSLLLYTEAFFGQGTRLTVV.

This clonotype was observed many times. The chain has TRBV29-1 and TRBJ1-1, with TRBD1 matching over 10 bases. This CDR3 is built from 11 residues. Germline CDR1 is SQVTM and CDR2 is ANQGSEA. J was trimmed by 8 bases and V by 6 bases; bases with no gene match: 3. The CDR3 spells CSVRGQGEAFF. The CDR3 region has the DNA TGCAGCGTGAGGGGACAGGGGGAAGCTTTCTTT.

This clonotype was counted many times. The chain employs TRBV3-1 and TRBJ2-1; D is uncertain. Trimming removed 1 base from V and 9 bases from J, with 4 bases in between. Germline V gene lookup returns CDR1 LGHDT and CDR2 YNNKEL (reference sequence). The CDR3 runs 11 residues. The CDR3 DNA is TGTGCCAGCAGCCAAGCCACTGAGCAGTTCTTC. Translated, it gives CASSQATEQFF.

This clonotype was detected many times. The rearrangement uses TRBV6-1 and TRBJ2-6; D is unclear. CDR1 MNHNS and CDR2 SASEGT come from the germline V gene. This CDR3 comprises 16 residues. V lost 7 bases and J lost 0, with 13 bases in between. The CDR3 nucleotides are TGTGCCAGCACCAAATTCGTCAACTCTGGGGCCAACGTCCTGACTTTC. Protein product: CASTKFVNSGANVLTF.

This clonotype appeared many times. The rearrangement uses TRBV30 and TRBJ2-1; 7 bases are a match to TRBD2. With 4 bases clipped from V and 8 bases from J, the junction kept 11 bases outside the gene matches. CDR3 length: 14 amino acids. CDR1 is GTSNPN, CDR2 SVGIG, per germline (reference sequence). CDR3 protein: CAWILRGSNDEQFF. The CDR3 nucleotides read TGTGCCTGGATCCTACGCGGGAGTAACGATGAGCAGTTCTTC.